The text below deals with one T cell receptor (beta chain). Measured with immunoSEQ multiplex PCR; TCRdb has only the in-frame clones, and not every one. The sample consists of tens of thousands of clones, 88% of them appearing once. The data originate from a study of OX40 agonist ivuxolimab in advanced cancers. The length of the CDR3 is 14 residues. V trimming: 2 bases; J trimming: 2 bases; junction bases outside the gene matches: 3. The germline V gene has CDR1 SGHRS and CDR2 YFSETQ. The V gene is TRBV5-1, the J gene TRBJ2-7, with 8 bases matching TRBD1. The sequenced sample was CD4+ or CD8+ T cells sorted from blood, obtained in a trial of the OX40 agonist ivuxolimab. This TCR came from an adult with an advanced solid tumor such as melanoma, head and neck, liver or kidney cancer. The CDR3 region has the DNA TGCGCCAGCAGCTTCGGGACAGGCACCTACGAGCAGTACTTC. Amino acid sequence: CASSFGTGTYEQYF.